Sequencing of this T cell receptor (beta chain) was carried out in a study of cytomegalovirus exposure and HLA in healthy donors. Study overall: Among about 380 genotyped donors, 65% to 90% fell in the Caucasian-associated ancestry cluster. Points from the study as a whole: An analysis was carried out at a later point. It showed that HLA-associated TCR beta chains were more clonally expanded than equally common non-associated chains. Rare TCR sequences dominated, though some public TCRs recurred in many donors.

The V gene end was trimmed by 6 bases and the J gene end by 4 bases; junction bases not matched to a gene: 11. The CDR3 length is 15 residues. In germline, CDR1 is MNHEY, CDR2 SVGAGI. Points on this clone: Its antigen is currently unknown.

Primers: 60 Vbeta forward and 13 Jbeta reverse. Authors' processing steps: An analysis performed later counted 60 million to 90 million unique TCR beta chains (roughly 11 million of them shared). The assay was immunoSEQ multiplex PCR, and TCRdb's table has in-frame clones only and misses some. V, J and clone size are those of that table, while D and trimming were read from the DNA. Of approximately 61,000 clones detected, 75% to 85% appear once; the ten largest clones hold roughly 51%. V usage is TRBV6-5 and J usage is TRBJ1-2; 7 bases match TRBD1. The sequence derives from a man aged 50 to 59 in good health and CMV-seropositive. The sample consisted of PBMCs. In DNA form, the CDR3 reads TGTGCCAGCAGCTCCATCGGACAGGAGGTCTATGGCTACACCTTC. Translating gives CASSSIGQEVYGYTF.